These T cell receptor beta chains were read from a single sample in a study of blood T cell repertoires in COVID-19. The assay was immunoSEQ multiplex PCR, and TCRdb's table has in-frame clones only and misses some. Among some 460,000 clones listed, 70% to 90% were seen once. The sample consisted of PBMCs or T cells enriched from blood (not recorded which). Every receptor here comes from a woman younger than 35 with acute COVID-19. Both conserved end residues are part of each CDR3. D genes are given only for firm matches. Rows may omit the clone size; those that give it use once, few, many or a size class.

.	TRBV27	.	TRBJ2-7	TGTGCCAGTACAGGGTCACACGAGCAGTACTTC	CASTGSHEQYF
.	TRBV5-6	.	TRBJ1-4	TGTGCCAGCAGCCCCCTCGGGGTGAATGATGAAAAACTGTTTTTT	CASSPLGVNDEKLFF
TRBD1	TRBV28	.	TRBJ1-6	TGTGCCAGCAGGATAGGGGACAGGTCCAAATCACCCCTCCACTTT	CASRIGDRSKSPLHF
.	TRBV5-4	.	TRBJ1-2	TGTGCCAGCAGCTTGCTGGAGGACGCCAGGCTATTC	CASSLLEDARLF
TRBD1	TRBV15	.	TRBJ2-3	TGTGCCACCAGCAGAGATCGGGGACAGGGCCAGACAGATACGCAGTATTTT	CATSRDRGQGQTDTQYF
TRBD1	TRBV12-5	.	TRBJ1-2	TGTGCTAGTGGTTTGGCCCAGGGACAGGGGGTGGGTGGCTACACCTTC	CASGLAQGQGVGGYTF
.	TRBV6-1	.	TRBJ1-6	TGTGCCAGCAGTGAATCTCGAGATTCACCCCTCCACTTT	CASSESRDSPLHF
.	TRBV28	.	TRBJ1-2	TGTGCCAGCAGTTTGGGGCAGGCTAACTATGGCTACACCTTC	CASSLGQANYGYTF
TRBD1	TRBV29-1	.	TRBJ1-2	TGCAGCGCCGACAGGGGGGACAGGGACGGGGATGGCTACACCTTC	CSADRGDRDGDGYTF
TRBD1	TRBV10-3	.	TRBJ1-3	TGTGCCAAAAACGGGGCAGGGGGCTCTGGAAACACCATATATTTT	CAKNGAGGSGNTIYF
.	TRBV28	.	TRBJ1-4	TGTGCCAGCAGCCCTGACAGTAACGATAATGAAAAACTGTTTTTT	CASSPDSNDNEKLFF
TRBD1	TRBV7-9	.	TRBJ2-2	TGTGCCAGCAGTTTTATTCGGGACAGCACCAACACCGGGGAGCTGTTTTTT	CASSFIRDSTNTGELFF
.	TRBV19	.	TRBJ1-5	TGTGCCAGTAGTAGACAGCCTTATAGCAATCAGCCCCAGCATTTT	CASSRQPYSNQPQHF
TRBD1	TRBV6-2/TRBV6-3	.	TRBJ1-1	TGTGCCAGCAGTAAACAGGGGGCAGGCACTGAAGCTTTCTTT	CASSKQGAGTEAFF
.	TRBV30	few	TRBJ1-5	TGTGCCTGGAGCCTAGAGGGGGGCAATCAGCCCCAGCATTTT	CAWSLEGGNQPQHF
TRBD1	TRBV9	.	TRBJ1-1	TGTGCCAGCAACGTGGGGGACAGCAAAGCCGGGGCTTTCTTT	CASNVGDSKAGAFF
TRBD1	TRBV7-2	.	TRBJ2-3	TGTGCCAGCAGCCCGCCCACAGGGGTGGATACGCAGTATTTT	CASSPPTGVDTQYF
.	TRBV28	.	TRBJ1-2	TGTGCCAGCAGTTTACCTAGTGCAGGGGTAGGCGGCTACACCTTC	CASSLPSAGVGGYTF
TRBD1	TRBV28	many	TRBJ1-1	TGTGCCAGCAGGACCGGACAGGGCTTTACGGAGGAAGCTTTCTTT	CASRTGQGFTEEAFF
.	TRBV3-1/TRBV3-2	.	TRBJ1-4	TGTGCCAGCAGCCACAGGCCGGGACACCAATATGAAAAACTGTTTTTT	CASSHRPGHQYEKLFF
TRBD2	TRBV28	.	TRBJ2-2	TGTGCCAGCAGTTCAGGACTAGCCGGGGAGCTGTTTTTT	CASSSGLAGELFF
TRBD1	TRBV2	once	TRBJ2-2	TGTGCCAGCTCTACAGGGGTTAAGACCGGGGAGCTGTTTTTT	CASSTGVKTGELFF
TRBD1	TRBV3-1/TRBV3-2	few	TRBJ1-3	TGTGCCAGCAGCCAGGTCAGGGGGGCTTTTTCGGGAAACACCATATATTTT	CASSQVRGAFSGNTIYF
.	TRBV6-5	.	TRBJ1-1	TGTGCCAGCACCATGCCGAGACCGCGGATCGAAGAAGCTTTCTTT	CASTMPRPRIEEAFF
TRBD1	TRBV5-1	.	TRBJ1-1	TGCGCCAGCAGGGGGACAGGGTCGTTTACGAACACTGAAGCTTTCTTT	CASRGTGSFTNTEAFF
TRBD1	TRBV7-3	.	TRBJ2-5	TGTGCCAGCAGCTTCGACAGGGAGGAGACCCAGTACTTC	CASSFDREETQYF
.	TRBV2	.	TRBJ1-6	TGTGCCAGCAGCAGGGGAATTAATTCACCCCTCCACTTT	CASSRGINSPLHF
.	TRBV5-8	.	TRBJ2-2	TGTGCCAGCAGGCCCGGGAACCTGTTTTTT	CASRPGNLFF
.	TRBV28	.	TRBJ1-2	TGTGCCAGCAGTTCTGTCTATGGCTACACCTTC	CASSSVYGYTF
.	TRBV28	.	TRBJ1-2	TGTGCCAGCAGTAGGACAGAACTAGGCTACACCTTC	CASSRTELGYTF
.	TRBV7-2	.	TRBJ1-2	TGTGCCAGCAGCTTAGAGAGAGGGTATGGCTACACCTTC	CASSLERGYGYTF
.	TRBV12-3/TRBV12-4	few	TRBJ1-2	TGTGCCAGCAGTTTACCCGGGGATTGGAGCTACACCTTC	CASSLPGDWSYTF
TRBD2	TRBV5-4	.	TRBJ2-1	TGTGCCAGCAGCTTGGAATTAGCGGGGTACAATGAGCAGTTCTTC	CASSLELAGYNEQFF
.	TRBV3-1/TRBV3-2	.	TRBJ2-1	TGTGCCAGCAGCCAACGCTCTAGCGCACTCTCCTACAATGAGCAGCTCTTC	CASSQRSSALSYNEQLF
.	TRBV27	.	TRBJ1-5	TGTGCCAGCACACAGGGTTCCAATCAGCCCCAGCATTTT	CASTQGSNQPQHF
.	TRBV7-9	.	TRBJ1-2	TGTGCCAGCAGGAAGGAGGGCTCTCCGCTTTATGGCTACACCTTC	CASRKEGSPLYGYTF
TRBD1	TRBV11-2	.	TRBJ1-3	TGTGCCAGCAGCCTGGGACAGGGAAACACCATATATTTT	CASSLGQGNTIYF
TRBD1	TRBV7-9	.	TRBJ2-7	TGTGCCAGCAGCCAAGGGACAGACTACGAGCAGTACTTC	CASSQGTDYEQYF
TRBD2	TRBV2	.	TRBJ2-4	TGTGCCAGCAGTGGGACTAGCGGCTCAGCCAAAAACATTCAGTACTTC	CASSGTSGSAKNIQYF
TRBD1	TRBV7-2	.	TRBJ2-1	TGTGCCAGCCGCCCAGACAGGGGGGGCTACAATGAGCAGTTCTTC	CASRPDRGGYNEQFF
TRBD1	TRBV7-2	.	TRBJ1-2	TGTGCCAGCAGCCAGACAGGGCAGAACTATGGCTACACCTTC	CASSQTGQNYGYTF
TRBD1	TRBV10-1	.	TRBJ2-7	TGCGCCAGCAGTGACCGGGACAGGGGAAACGAGCAGTACTTC	CASSDRDRGNEQYF
.	TRBV5-1	.	TRBJ2-1	TGCGCCAGCAGCTTGGCTGTTGAGCAGTTCTTC	CASSLAVEQFF